This T cell receptor (beta chain) appears in the sequencing data of a study of T-cell reconstitution after alpha-beta-depleted transplantation in children. In regard to this clonotype: One end of the junction varies from germline; a read error may be responsible.

As it was prepared, the TCRbeta library received unique molecular identifiers. TCRdb independently ran MiXCR on the PCR reads; one entry per CDR3 protein. The sample holds 440,000 or so distinct CDR3 sequences, around two fifths seen once. This sequence was found in a girl aged 2 to 9 with aplastic anemia, due to receive a stem cell transplant. The sample consisted of PBMCs, taken before TCRalphabeta/CD19-depleted stem cell transplant.

CDR3 protein: CASSLESGLGYEQYF. The CDR3 coding sequence is TGTGCCAGCAGCCTAGAGTCTGGTCTAGGATACGAGCAGTACTTC. The V call is TRBV11-3, the J call TRBJ2-7, with D uncertain. Germline V gene data show CDR1 as SGHNT and CDR2 as YENEEA. The CDR3 spans 15 residues.